The sequence of this T cell receptor beta chain was determined in a study of blood T cell repertoires in COVID-19. Whole-study context: T cells, B-cell-depleted T cells, or PBMCs supplied cDNA or gDNA.

Assay used: immunoSEQ multiplex PCR; TCRdb lists only in-frame clones, some missing. The sample has some 140,000 clones; around 83% are singletons. Those enrolled, adults aged 18 to 89 years, came from about two dozen US areas. Two negative PCRs, clearance, or symptom resolution had been documented for recovered Cohort 3 donors. Germline CDR1 is LGHDT and CDR2 is YNNKEL (reference sequence). V trimming: 4 bases; J trimming: 2 bases; junction bases outside the gene matches: 3. There are 14 residues in the CDR3. The rearrangement links TRBV3-1 (or the pseudogene TRBV3-2) to TRBJ2-7; 9 nucleotides match TRBD1. The sequenced material came from PBMCs or T cells enriched from blood (not recorded which). The clonotype originates from a man younger than 45 who had recovered from COVID-19. CDR3 in amino acids: CASSPRTGAYEQYF. The CDR3 DNA is TGTGCCAGCAGCCCCCGGACAGGGGCCTACGAGCAGTACTTC.